Each of the 15 T cell receptor beta chains below was sequenced from the same sample in a study of T-cell reconstitution after alpha-beta-depleted transplantation in children. Researchers prepared the TCRbeta library using unique molecular identifiers, the study reports. TCRdb called the PCR reads again in MiXCR, with one record for every CDR3 protein. The sample has 600,000 to 800,000 distinct CDR3 sequences, around 13% seen once. This specimen consisted of PBMCs, obtained before TCRalphabeta/CD19-depleted stem cell transplant. The receptor set was obtained from a girl aged 2-15 years with congenital amegakaryocytic thrombocytopenia, due to receive a stem cell transplant.

This clonotype has a count of ten or more. The CDR3 here is CASREQGAKGYTF. DNA for the CDR3: TGTGCCAGCAGAGAACAGGGGGCGAAGGGCTACACCTTC. The rearrangement links TRBV12-3 or TRBV12-4 to TRBJ1-2, with 9 bases aligning to TRBD1. This CDR3 is 13 amino acids long. J lost 8 bases, V lost 6 bases, and 7 bases had no gene match.

This clonotype has a handful of counts. This rearrangement joins TRBV5-1 to TRBJ2-7, with 15 bases fitting TRBD2. The germline CDR1 and CDR2 sequences are SGHRS and YFSETQ. The CDR3 contains 17 residues. The V segment lost 4 bases and the J segment 5 bases; nucleotides outside the gene matches: 10. CDR3 sequence: CASSPGTSGRSLHEQYF. Here the CDR3 DNA reads TGCGCCAGCAGCCCCGGGACTAGCGGGAGGTCTTTGCACGAGCAGTACTTC.

The chain has TRBV29-1 and TRBJ2-3; D may be TRBD2 (6 bases). V was cut by 5 bases and J by 6 bases, with 15 bases left in between. Germline CDR1 reads SQVTM; CDR2 reads ANQGSEA. This CDR3 is 13 amino acids long. For the CDR3, the DNA is TGCAGCGTTTCCCGGGACTTCACGGATACGCAGTATTTT. Encoded protein: CSVSRDFTDTQYF.

There are many counts of this clonotype. The chain couples TRBV15 to TRBJ1-4; D not resolved. Deletions cut 0 bases from V and 8 bases from J, with 7 bases between. CDR1 LNHNV and CDR2 YYDKDF come from the germline V gene (reference sequence). This CDR3 has 13 residues. The CDR3 loop is CATSRDNGEKLFF. In nucleotides, the CDR3 is TGTGCCACCAGCAGAGATAATGGGGAAAAACTGTTTTTT.

The sample holds a few counts of this clonotype. The chain is built from TRBV10-3 and TRBJ1-2; no firm D call. CDR3 length: 14 amino acids. V was cut by 2 bases and J by 4 bases, with 11 bases left in between. The V gene's germline CDR1 is ENHRY and CDR2 SYGVKD. In nucleotides, the CDR3 is TGTGCCATCAGTGAGGTTCAGTGGCGCTATGGCTACACCTTC. Translated: CAISEVQWRYGYTF.

V is TRBV12-3 or TRBV12-4 and J is TRBJ2-7, with 8 positions matching TRBD2. The CDR3 totals 15 residues. The ends lost 5 bases at V and 4 bases at J; junction bases unmatched: 10. CDR3 loop: CASSPAYSGKYEQYF. In nucleotides, the CDR3 is TGTGCCAGCAGTCCCGCGTATAGCGGGAAATACGAGCAGTACTTC.

This clonotype occurred many times. The gene calls are TRBV27 and TRBJ2-7; 10 bases fit TRBD2. Per the germline V gene, CDR1 is MNHEY and CDR2 is SMNVEV (reference sequence). Germline trimming cut 3 bases from V and 5 bases from J; bases unmatched to any gene: 4. The CDR3 totals 14 residues. The CDR3: CASSFSGRIHEQYF. CDR3 coding DNA: TGTGCCAGCAGTTTTAGCGGGAGGATCCACGAGCAGTACTTC.

This clonotype was seen repeatedly, ten times or more. The chain couples TRBV12-3 or TRBV12-4 to TRBJ2-1; D possibly corresponds to TRBD2 (6 bases). The V gene lost 2 bases and the J gene lost 5 bases, with 10 bases spanning the gap. CDR3 size: 14 residues. CDR3 sequence (DNA): TGTGCCAGCAGTTTACGCGGACTACACAATGAGCAGTTCTTC. Encoded protein: CASSLRGLHNEQFF.

This clonotype was recorded at least ten times. The CDR3 loop reads CASSPILYNEQFF. CDR3 bases: TGCGCCAGCAGCCCGATTCTCTACAATGAGCAGTTCTTC. The chain combines TRBV4-1 with TRBJ2-1, with D hard to call. This CDR3 contains 13 residues. The germline V gene encodes CDR1 MGHRA and CDR2 YSYEKL. The germline V and J ends were trimmed by 4 bases and 3 bases, with 7 bases remaining between them.

This clonotype was seen a handful of times. The junction differs from germline at one of its ends, possibly a read error. The chain is built from TRBV20-1 and TRBJ2-1; 7 positions agree with TRBD2. CDR3 length: 14 residues. The germline CDR1 and CDR2 sequences are DFQATT and SNEGSKA (reference sequence). CDR3 nucleotide sequence: TGCAGTGCTAGGGGGGGGAGCTCCTACTATGAGCAGTTCTTC. The encoded protein is CSARGGSSYYEQFF.

The CDR3 reads CSVRTSLSFMNTEAFF. Written as DNA, the CDR3 is TGCAGCGTGAGGACAAGCCTCTCGTTCATGAACACTGAAGCTTTCTTT. This rearrangement joins TRBV29-1 to TRBJ1-1; weak D call: TRBD1 (5 bases). Deletions cut 6 bases from V and 0 bases from J, with 20 bases between. CDR1 SQVTM and CDR2 ANQGSEA come from the germline V gene. The CDR3 extends over 16 amino acids.

This clonotype appeared many times. V and J are TRBV18 and TRBJ2-1; D ambiguous. Germline values: CDR1 KGHSH, CDR2 LQKENI. Trimming removed 0 bases from V and 0 bases from J, with 9 bases in between. CDR3 length: 16 residues. CDR3 protein: CASSPPFAASYNEQFF. CDR3 sequence (DNA): TGTGCCAGCTCACCACCCTTCGCAGCCTCCTACAATGAGCAGTTCTTC.

This clonotype was detected ten times or more. This sequence joins TRBV5-6 and TRBJ2-3; D not certain. There are 11 residues in the CDR3. The V gene lost 1 base and the J gene lost 6 bases, with 3 bases spanning the gap. Germline CDR1 reads SGHDT; CDR2 reads YYEEEE. The CDR3 region is CASSLMDTQYF. The CDR3 nucleotides read TGTGCCAGCAGCTTGATGGATACGCAGTATTTT.

This clonotype has a count of ten or more. The V and J genes are TRBV6-4 and TRBJ2-1; TRBD1 aligns across 8 bases. CDR1 and CDR2 from the germline V gene are MRHNA and SNTAGT. CDR3 length: 15 amino acids. The junction had 10 bases not matched to a gene; V was cut back by 6 bases and J by 6 bases. The CDR3 loop is CASSLTGGSANEQFF. CDR3 DNA sequence: TGTGCCAGCAGCCTTACAGGGGGGTCTGCCAATGAGCAGTTCTTC.

V is TRBV5-1 and J is TRBJ2-3; 7 bases agree with TRBD2. CDR1 is SGHRS, CDR2 YFSETQ, per germline. CDR3 length: 14 amino acids. Trimming removed 4 bases from V and 6 bases from J; junction bases left unmatched: 8. DNA for the CDR3: TGCGCCAGCAGCGGGGGGGGATATGATGATACGCAGTATTTT. It translates to CASSGGGYDDTQYF. Combining the CDR3 with reference TRBV5-1 and TRBJ2-3 gives the whole variable domain KAGVTQTPRYLIKTRGQQVTLSCSPISGHRSVSWYQQTPGQGLQFLFEYFSETQRNKGNFPGRFSGRQFSNSRSEMNVSTLELGDSALYLCASSGGGYDDTQYFGPGTRLTVL.